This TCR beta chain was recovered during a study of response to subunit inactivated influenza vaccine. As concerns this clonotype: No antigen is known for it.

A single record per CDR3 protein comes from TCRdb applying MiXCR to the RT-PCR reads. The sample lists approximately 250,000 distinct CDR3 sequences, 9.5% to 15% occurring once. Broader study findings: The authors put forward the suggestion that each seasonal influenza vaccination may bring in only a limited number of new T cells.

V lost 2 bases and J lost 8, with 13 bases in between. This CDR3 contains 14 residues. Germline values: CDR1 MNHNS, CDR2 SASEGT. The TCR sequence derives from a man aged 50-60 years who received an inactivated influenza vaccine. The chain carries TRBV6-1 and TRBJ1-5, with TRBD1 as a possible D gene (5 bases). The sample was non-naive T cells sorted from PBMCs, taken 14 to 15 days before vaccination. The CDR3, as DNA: TGTGCCAGCAGTGAATCCGGGGGATTTGAGCCCCAGCATTTT. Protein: CASSESGGFEPQHF.